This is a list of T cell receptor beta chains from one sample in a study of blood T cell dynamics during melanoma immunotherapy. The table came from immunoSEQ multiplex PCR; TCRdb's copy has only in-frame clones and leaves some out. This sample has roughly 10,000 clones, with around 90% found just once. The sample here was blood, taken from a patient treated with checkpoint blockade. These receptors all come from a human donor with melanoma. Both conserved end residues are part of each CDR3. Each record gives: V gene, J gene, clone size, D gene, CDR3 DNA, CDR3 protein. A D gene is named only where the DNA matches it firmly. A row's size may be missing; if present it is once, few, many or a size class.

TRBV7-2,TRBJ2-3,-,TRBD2,TGTGCCAGCAGCTTAGGACTAGCGGGTGATACGCAGTATTTT,CASSLGLAGDTQYF
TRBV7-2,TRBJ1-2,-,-,TGTGCCAGCAGCTTAGCTGGGACGGGATTGTATGGCTACACCTTC,CASSLAGTGLYGYTF
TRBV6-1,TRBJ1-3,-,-,TGTGCCAGCAGTGAAGCGGCAGGGTTGGGCTCTGGAAACACCATATATTTT,CASSEAAGLGSGNTIYF
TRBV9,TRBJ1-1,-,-,TGTGCCAGCAGCGTAGTTGGGGGCGCGAGGGACACTGAAGCTTTCTTT,CASSVVGGARDTEAFF
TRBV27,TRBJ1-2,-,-,TGTGCCAGCAGTTATCGGGGCGGCGGCTACACCTTC,CASSYRGGGYTF
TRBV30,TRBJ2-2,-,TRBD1,TGTGCCTGGAAGGCTGTGACAGGGTACACCGGGGAGCTGTTTTTT,CAWKAVTGYTGELFF
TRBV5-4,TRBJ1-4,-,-,TGTGCCAGCAGCCGTGGATGGGGGAGTCGGGAAAAACTGTTTTTT,CASSRGWGSREKLFF
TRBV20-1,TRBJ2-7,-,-,TGCACCGGGACATTAGGCAACGAGCAGTACTTC,CTGTLGNEQYF
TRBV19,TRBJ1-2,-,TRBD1,TGTGCCAGTAGTCCGAGACAGGGACAAGCCCTCTATGGCTACACCTTC,CASSPRQGQALYGYTF
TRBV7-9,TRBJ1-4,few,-,TGTGCCAGCAGCTTAGAGACAGCCATACGGCTGTTTTTT,CASSLETAIRLFF
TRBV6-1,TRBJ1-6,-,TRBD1,TGTGCCAGCAGTGAAAGGGACAGGGAAACACCCCTCCACTTT,CASSERDRETPLHF
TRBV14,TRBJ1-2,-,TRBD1,TGTGCCAGCAGCCAAGTGGGGGACAGGCGAGGCTATGGCTACACCTTC,CASSQVGDRRGYGYTF
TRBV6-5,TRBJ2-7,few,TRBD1,TGTGCCAGCAGCCCCGGGACAGGGTGGAGCGAGCAGTACTTC,CASSPGTGWSEQYF
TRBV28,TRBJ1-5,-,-,TGTGCCAGCAGCGCATACCAGGGGCCCCAGCATTTT,CASSAYQGPQHF
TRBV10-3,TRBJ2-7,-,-,TGTGCCATCAGTGGCAATACAGAGACTACCTACGAGCAGTACTTC,CAISGNTETTYEQYF
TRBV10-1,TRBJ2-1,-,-,TGCGCCAGCAGTGTTTTTTCCGCCAGGGGCAATGAGCAGTTCTTC,CASSVFSARGNEQFF
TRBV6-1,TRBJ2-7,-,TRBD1,TGTGCCAGCAGTGAATGGGCAGGGGGCGCCTACGAGCAGTACTTC,CASSEWAGGAYEQYF
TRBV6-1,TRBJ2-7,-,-,TGTGCCAGCAGTGAGACAGGCCGTTTCTACGAGCAGTACTTC,CASSETGRFYEQYF
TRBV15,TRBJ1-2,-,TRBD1,TGTGCCACCAGCGGAGAGTTGGGGCAGGGGGCCAAGGGCTACACCTTC,CATSGELGQGAKGYTF
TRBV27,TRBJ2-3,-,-,TGTGCCAGCAGTTTGACTCACCCTAGCACAGATACGCAGTATTTT,CASSLTHPSTDTQYF
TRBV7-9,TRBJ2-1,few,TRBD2,TGTGCCAGCAGCGACCTAGCGGGGGGCCTCGAGCAGTTCTTC,CASSDLAGGLEQFF
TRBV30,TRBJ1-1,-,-,TGTGCCTGGAAGGATTTTATGAACACTGAAGCTTTCTTT,CAWKDFMNTEAFF
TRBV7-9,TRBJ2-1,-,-,TGTGCCTACCTCGGACCCTACAATGAGCAGTTCTTC,CAYLGPYNEQFF
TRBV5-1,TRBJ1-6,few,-,TGCGCCAGCAGCCTAGGGCAGGCCACCTATAATTCACCCCTCCACTTT,CASSLGQATYNSPLHF
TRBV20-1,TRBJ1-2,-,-,TGCAGTGCTAGAGATCAGAATAGCTACACCTTC,CSARDQNSYTF
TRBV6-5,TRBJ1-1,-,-,TGTGCCAGCAGTTACTCGCACAGGGACACTGAAGCTTTCTTT,CASSYSHRDTEAFF
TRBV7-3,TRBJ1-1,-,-,TGTGCCAGTGCACTAGGAGACACTGAAGCTTTCTTT,CASALGDTEAFF
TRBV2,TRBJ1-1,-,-,TGTGCCTCCCCCGCTATTGGCGCTGAAGCTTTCTTT,CASPAIGAEAFF
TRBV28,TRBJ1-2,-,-,TGTGCCAGCAGCTCCCCCTCGGGGGGGCGAAAGGGCTACACCTTC,CASSSPSGGRKGYTF
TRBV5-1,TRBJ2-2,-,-,TGCGCCAGCAGCCGGGACTCACGGTCGAGGGGGGAGCTGTTTTTT,CASSRDSRSRGELFF
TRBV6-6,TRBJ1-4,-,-,TGTGCCAGCAGCGCCGGCCGGGCTCTAAGGCAAGAAAAACTGTTTTTT,CASSAGRALRQEKLFF
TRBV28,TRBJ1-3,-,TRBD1,TGTGCCGGACGGGGGACAGGGTCTGGAAACACCATATATTTT,CAGRGTGSGNTIYF